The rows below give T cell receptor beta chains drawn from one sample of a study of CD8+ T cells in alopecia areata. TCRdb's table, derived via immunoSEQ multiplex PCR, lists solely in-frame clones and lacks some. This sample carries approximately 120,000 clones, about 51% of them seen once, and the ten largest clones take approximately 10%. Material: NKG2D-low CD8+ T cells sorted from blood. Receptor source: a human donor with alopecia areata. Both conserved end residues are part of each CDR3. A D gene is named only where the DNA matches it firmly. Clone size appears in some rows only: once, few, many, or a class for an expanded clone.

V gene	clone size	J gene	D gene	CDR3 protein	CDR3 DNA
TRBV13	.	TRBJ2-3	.	CASSFQAGTQYF	TGTGCCAGCAGCTTTCAAGCGGGTACGCAGTATTTT
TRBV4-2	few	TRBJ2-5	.	CASSQEVRGGGGGETQYF	TGTGCCAGCAGCCAAGAGGTTCGAGGAGGGGGCGGTGGAGAGACCCAGTACTTC
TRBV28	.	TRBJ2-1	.	CASSLGTNEQFF	TGTGCCAGCAGTTTGGGGACGAATGAGCAGTTCTTC
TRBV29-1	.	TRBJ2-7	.	CSVEKGEAYEQYF	TGCAGCGTTGAAAAGGGGGAGGCCTACGAGCAGTACTTC
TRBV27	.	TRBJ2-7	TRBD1	CASSFSGQGAYEQYF	TGTGCCAGCAGTTTTTCGGGACAGGGGGCCTACGAGCAGTACTTC
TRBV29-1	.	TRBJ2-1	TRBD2	CSVEKSGASNEQFF	TGCAGCGTTGAAAAAAGCGGGGCCTCCAATGAGCAGTTCTTC
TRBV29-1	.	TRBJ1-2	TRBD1	CSVPGTGNEGYTF	TGCAGCGTTCCCGGGACAGGGAATGAAGGCTACACCTTC
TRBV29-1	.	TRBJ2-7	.	CSVEITGTDYEQYF	TGCAGCGTTGAAATCACCGGGACTGACTACGAGCAGTACTTC
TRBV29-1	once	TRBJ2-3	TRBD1	CSAVTGWTDAQYF	TGCAGCGCAGTGACAGGGTGGACAGATGCGCAGTATTTT
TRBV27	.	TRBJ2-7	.	CASRTGSDYEQYF	TGTGCCAGCAGAACCGGATCCGACTACGAGCAGTACTTC
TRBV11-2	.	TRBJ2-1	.	CASSLARFYEQFF	TGTGCCAGCAGCTTAGCCCGTTTCTATGAGCAGTTCTTC
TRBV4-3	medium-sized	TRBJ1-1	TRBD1	CASSQDYGQGGTEAFF	TGCGCCAGCAGCCAAGACTATGGACAGGGAGGGACTGAAGCTTTCTTT
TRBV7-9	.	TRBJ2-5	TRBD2	CASSFSGAQETQYF	TGTGCCAGCAGCTTTAGCGGGGCGCAAGAGACCCAGTACTTC
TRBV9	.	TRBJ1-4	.	CASGKGDSNEKLFF	TGTGCCAGCGGAAAGGGGGATTCTAATGAAAAACTGTTTTTT
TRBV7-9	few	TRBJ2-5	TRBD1	CASSLIPDRGETQYF	TGTGCCAGCAGCTTAATCCCAGACAGGGGTGAGACCCAGTACTTC
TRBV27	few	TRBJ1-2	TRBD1	CASSLGDRGYGYTF	TGTGCCAGCAGTTTAGGGGACAGGGGATACGGCTACACCTTC
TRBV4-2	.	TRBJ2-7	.	CASSQEGYEQYF	TGTGCCAGCAGCCAAGAGGGGTACGAGCAGTACTTC
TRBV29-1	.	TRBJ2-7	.	CSVVGTLAYEQYF	TGCAGCGTTGTTGGGACCCTGGCCTACGAGCAGTACTTC
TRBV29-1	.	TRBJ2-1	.	CSVEGTPWDEQFF	TGCAGCGTTGAGGGGACTCCATGGGATGAGCAGTTCTTC
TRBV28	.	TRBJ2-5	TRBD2	CASSWVAGQETQYF	TGTGCCAGCAGTTGGGTAGCGGGCCAAGAGACCCAGTACTTC
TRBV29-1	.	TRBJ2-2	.	CSVAANTGELFF	TGCAGCGTGGCAGCTAACACCGGGGAGCTGTTTTTT
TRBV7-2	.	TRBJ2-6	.	CASGGSGANVLTF	TGTGCCAGCGGGGGCTCTGGGGCCAACGTCCTGACTTTC
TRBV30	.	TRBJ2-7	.	CAWSGAALGQYF	TGTGCCTGGAGTGGGGCCGCCCTTGGGCAGTACTTC
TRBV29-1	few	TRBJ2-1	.	CSVPVRGEQFF	TGCAGCGTCCCTGTGAGGGGCGAGCAGTTCTTC
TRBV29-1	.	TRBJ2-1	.	CSARGRLNEQFF	TGCAGCGCCCGGGGCCGTCTCAATGAGCAGTTCTTC
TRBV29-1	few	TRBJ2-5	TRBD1	CSANGDREETQYF	TGCAGCGCCAACGGGGACAGGGAGGAGACCCAGTACTTC